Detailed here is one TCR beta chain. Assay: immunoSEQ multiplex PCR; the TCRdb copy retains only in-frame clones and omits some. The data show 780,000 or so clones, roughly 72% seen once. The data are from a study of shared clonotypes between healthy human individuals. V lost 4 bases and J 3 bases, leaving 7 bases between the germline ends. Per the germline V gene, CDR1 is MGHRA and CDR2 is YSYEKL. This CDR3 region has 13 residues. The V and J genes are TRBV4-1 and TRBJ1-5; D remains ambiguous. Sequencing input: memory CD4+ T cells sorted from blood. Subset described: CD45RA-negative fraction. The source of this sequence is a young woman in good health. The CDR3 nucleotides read TGCGCCAGCAGCCGGATTATCAATCAGCCCCAGCATTTT. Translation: CASSRIINQPQHF.